This TCR beta chain is from a study of blood T cells in healthy people across ages. V was trimmed by 9 bases and J by 1 base, leaving 13 bases between them. The CDR3 loop spans 14 amino acids. CDR1 and CDR2 from the germline V gene are KGHDR and SFDVKD. Primers used in a second PCR of about 6 to 12 cycles were a sample-barcoded 5' primer and a J-beta primer mix. TCRdb re-called the 5' RACE reads with MiXCR, one entry per CDR3 protein. Of 790,000 or so distinct CDR3 sequences listed, more than 55% are singletons. This chain connects TRBV24-1 to TRBJ2-3; D gene unclear. The receptor was derived from a man aged 40-49 years in good health. The sequenced sample consisted of blood. The CDR3 DNA sequence: TGTGCCACCCGAGAGGACGACGGCACAGATACGCAGTATTTT. Translation gives CATREDDGTDTQYF.